This T cell receptor (beta chain) is from a study of CD4+ T cells in melanoma. Notes on the study in general: Diverse differentiation states were reported for melanoma neoantigen-specific CD4+ T cells.

V was shortened by 2 bases and J by 5 bases, with 6 bases between the two germline ends. There are 12 residues in the CDR3. From germline, CDR1 is SGHAT and CDR2 FQNNGV. Details on this clone: Its antigen is currently unknown.

TCRdb's table, derived via immunoSEQ multiplex PCR, lists solely in-frame clones and lacks some. The data show approximately 9,600 clones, approximately 78% seen once. The rearrangement joins TRBV11-2 to TRBJ1-2; TRBD1 might be the D (5 bases). The specimen sequenced was cells from a culture (not recorded whether cultured in vitro). The sequence was collected from a human donor with melanoma. In nucleotides, the CDR3 is TGTGCCAGCAGCTTACGGGGGTATGGCTACACCTTC. This codes for CASSLRGYGYTF. The full variable domain, in which reference TRBV11-2 and TRBJ1-2 provide the parts outside the CDR3, is EAGVAQSPRYKIIEKRQSVAFWCNPISGHATLYWYQQILGQGPKLLIQFQNNGVVDDSQLPKDRFSAERLKGVDSTLKIQPAKLEDSAVYLCASSLRGYGYTFGSGTRLTVV.